This entry concerns a single TCR beta chain. Its antigen remains unidentified. Base qualities are missing; no much larger clone stands one base away. V drops 7 bases and J drops 0 bases, leaving 16 bases in between. From the cysteine up to the phenylalanine, the CDR3 has a length of 16 residues. The only DNA kept is the CDR3, 48 bases in frame from the first base. The germline V gene provides CDR1 ENHRY and CDR2 SYGVKD. The time point label, as the study defines it: inflamed ileum from the surgical specimen. Eligible patients were adults with ileal or ileocolonic Crohn's disease who had an indication for ileocolonic resection. Whole ileal mucosal biopsies were stored frozen at -80°C before DNA extraction. Genomic DNA was extracted from frozen whole biopsies using a TRizol-based method and was quantified with a NanoDrop 2000 spectrophotometer. The data were obtained in a study of T cell repertoires in ileal Crohn's disease (dated by TCRdb to the late 2010s). For the wider study: The median duration of disease was around 7.3 years, and at the time of surgery about 35% of patients were active smokers. Roughly half of the patients were given postoperative therapy, with under 12 receiving thiopurines and under 20 receiving anti-TNF agents. All patients had surgery for a complication: stricturing disease in 61% and penetrating disease in around 39%. A total of approximately 170 mucosal samples from around 60 patients were sequenced, collected from several sites on the surgical specimen and at postoperative endoscopy. Running in parallel with the study was a multicentre cohort set up to find predictors of early endoscopic recurrence following ileocolonic resection. A Rutgeerts score above i0 was used to define endoscopic postoperative recurrence. Around 500 nanograms of biopsy DNA per sample were submitted for commercial TCRB immunosequencing. The M0 samples consisted of biopsies taken from the inflamed part of the ileum within the surgical resection specimen. The TCR repertoire was analysed in under 70 patients with Crohn's disease drawn from a prospective multicentre cohort. Beyond this particular receptor, the publication reports: Patients who were active smokers at surgery had a significantly higher proportion of clonal expansions than non-smokers (roughly 27% vs 19%, p=0.02). Only a subgroup of patients, of unstated size, had their mucosal CD4 and CD8 T cells sorted and sequenced. Higher high-frequency clone percentages at surgery were associated with endoscopic recurrence; all patients with clonality above 26.8% (18/57) had recurrence. Compared with CD4 T cells, sorted CD8 T cells held more high-frequency clones, which suggests that the mucosal expansions were mostly CD8.

Receptors were amplified or captured by the immunoSEQ multiplex PCR assay. Adaptive Biotechnology amplified the CDR3 regions from genomic DNA with a two-step multiplex PCR designed to control amplification bias. The first PCR used primers for every V and J gene segment; the second PCR added barcodes and Illumina adapters. CDR3 libraries were sequenced on an Illumina instrument. The source study handled its data this way. Analysis combined the vendor-provided pipelines with custom analysis of raw data in R/Bioconductor under R version 3.3.0. Clonality, which ranges from 0 to 1, was calculated as the inverse of the normalised Shannon entropy across all productive clones. The repertoire share taken up by the top 100 clones defined high-frequency clones, and only clones that passed a 95% confidence test were kept. Repertoire diversity was measured with the Simpson index, and overlap between samples was measured with the Morisita-Horn index. TCRdb's version of the immuneACCESS table is confined to in-frame rearrangements and falls short of the full clone set. An unresolved V gene accounts for under half of the shortfall where checked; the remainder is of unknown origin. V and J calls plus clone size are reproduced from that table; the DNA served to infer D and trimming. Across this sample there are 8,000 or so clones, with 85% seen only once. 11% of the sample rests with the top ten.

This TCR derives from an adult with Crohn's disease. The chain employs TRBV10-3 and TRBJ1-3, with the D gene not clear enough to name. The specimen sequenced was ileal tissue. The sequenced DNA: TGTGCCATCACCAATGCCGATCCCTTCTCTGGAAACACCATATATTTT. This translates into CAITNADPFSGNTIYF.